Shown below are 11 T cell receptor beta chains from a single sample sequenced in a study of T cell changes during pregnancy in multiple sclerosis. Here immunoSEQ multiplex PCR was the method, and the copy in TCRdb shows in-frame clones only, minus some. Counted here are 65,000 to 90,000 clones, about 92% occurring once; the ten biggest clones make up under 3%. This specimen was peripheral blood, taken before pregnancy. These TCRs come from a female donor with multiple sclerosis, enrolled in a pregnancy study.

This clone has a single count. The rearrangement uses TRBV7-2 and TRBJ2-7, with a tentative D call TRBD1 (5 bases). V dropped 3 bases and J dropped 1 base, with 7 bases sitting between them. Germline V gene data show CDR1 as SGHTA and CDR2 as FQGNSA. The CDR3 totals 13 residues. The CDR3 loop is CASSFSGSYEQYF. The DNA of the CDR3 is TGTGCCAGCAGCTTTTCAGGGTCCTACGAGCAGTACTTC.

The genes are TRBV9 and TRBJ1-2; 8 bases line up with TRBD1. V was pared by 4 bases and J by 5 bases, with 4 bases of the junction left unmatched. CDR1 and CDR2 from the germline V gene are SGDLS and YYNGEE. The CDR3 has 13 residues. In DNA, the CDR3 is TGTGCCAGCAGCCGCGGACAGGGTTATGGCTACACCTTC. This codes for CASSRGQGYGYTF.

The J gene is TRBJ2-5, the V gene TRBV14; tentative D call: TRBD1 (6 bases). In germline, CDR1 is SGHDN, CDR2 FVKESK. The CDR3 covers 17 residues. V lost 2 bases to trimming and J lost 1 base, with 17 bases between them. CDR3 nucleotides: TGTGCCAGCAGCCAAACTCAGGGGAACCCTTTCCAAGAGACCCAGTACTTC. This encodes CASSQTQGNPFQETQYF.

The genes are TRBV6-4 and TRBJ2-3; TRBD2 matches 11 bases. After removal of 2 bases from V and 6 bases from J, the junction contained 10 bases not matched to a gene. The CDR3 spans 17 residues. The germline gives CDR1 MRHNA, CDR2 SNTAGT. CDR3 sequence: CASSDNLAGGPGDTQYF. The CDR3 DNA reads TGTGCCAGCAGTGACAATTTAGCGGGAGGGCCAGGGGATACGCAGTATTTT.

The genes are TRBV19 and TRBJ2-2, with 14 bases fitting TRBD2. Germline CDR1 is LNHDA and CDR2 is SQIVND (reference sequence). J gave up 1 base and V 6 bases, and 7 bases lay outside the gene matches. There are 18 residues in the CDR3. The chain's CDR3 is CASSEGLAGDLNTGELFF. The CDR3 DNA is TGTGCCAGTAGCGAGGGACTAGCGGGAGACCTGAACACCGGGGAGCTGTTTTTT.

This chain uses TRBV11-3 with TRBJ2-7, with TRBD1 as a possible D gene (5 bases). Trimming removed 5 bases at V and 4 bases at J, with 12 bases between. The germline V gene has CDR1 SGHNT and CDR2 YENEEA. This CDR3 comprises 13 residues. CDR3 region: CASSARQRYEQYF. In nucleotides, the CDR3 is TGTGCCAGCAGCGCCCGACAGAGGTACGAGCAGTACTTC.

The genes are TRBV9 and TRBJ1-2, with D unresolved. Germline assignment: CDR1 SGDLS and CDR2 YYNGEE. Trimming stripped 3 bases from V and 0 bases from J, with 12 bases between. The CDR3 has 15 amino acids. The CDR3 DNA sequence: TGTGCCAGCAGCGCGGGCGGGGTTACTAACTATGGCTACACCTTC. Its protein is CASSAGGVTNYGYTF.

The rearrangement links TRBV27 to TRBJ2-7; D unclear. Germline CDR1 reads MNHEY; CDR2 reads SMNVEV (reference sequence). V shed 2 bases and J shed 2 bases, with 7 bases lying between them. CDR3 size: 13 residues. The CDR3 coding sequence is TGTGCCAGCAGTTTAGGAGAGACCTACGAGCAGTACTTC. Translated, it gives CASSLGETYEQYF.

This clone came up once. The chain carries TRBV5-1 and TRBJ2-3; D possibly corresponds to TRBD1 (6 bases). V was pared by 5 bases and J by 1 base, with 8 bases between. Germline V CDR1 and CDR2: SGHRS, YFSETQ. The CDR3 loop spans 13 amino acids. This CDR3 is CASRPGGTDTQYF. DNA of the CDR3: TGCGCCAGCAGACCAGGGGGCACAGATACGCAGTATTTT. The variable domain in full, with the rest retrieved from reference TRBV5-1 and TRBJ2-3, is KAGVTQTPRYLIKTRGQQVTLSCSPISGHRSVSWYQQTPGQGLQFLFEYFSETQRNKGNFPGRFSGRQFSNSRSEMNVSTLELGDSALYLCASRPGGTDTQYFGPGTRLTVL.

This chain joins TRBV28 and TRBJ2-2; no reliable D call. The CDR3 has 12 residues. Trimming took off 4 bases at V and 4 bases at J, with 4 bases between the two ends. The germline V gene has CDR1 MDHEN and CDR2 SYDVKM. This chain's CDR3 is CASSSLTGELFF. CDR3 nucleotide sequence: TGTGCCAGCAGTTCCCTCACCGGGGAGCTGTTTTTT.

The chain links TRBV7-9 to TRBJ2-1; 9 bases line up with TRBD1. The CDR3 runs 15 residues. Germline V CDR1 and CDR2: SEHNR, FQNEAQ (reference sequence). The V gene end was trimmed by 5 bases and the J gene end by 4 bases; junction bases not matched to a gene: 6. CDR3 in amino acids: CASSATGGVYNEQFF. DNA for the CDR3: TGTGCCAGCAGCGCGACAGGGGGGGTTTACAATGAGCAGTTCTTC.